The next 26 T cell receptor beta chains were all read from a single sample in a study of shared clonotypes between healthy human individuals. Method: immunoSEQ multiplex PCR; TCRdb's copy keeps in-frame clones and lacks some. The sample yields around 750,000 clones, approximately 74% seen once. Source material: memory CD4+ T cells sorted from blood. Documented subset: CD45RA-negative fraction. These receptors came from a woman under 40 in good health.

The chain combines TRBV13 with TRBJ2-7; 10 bases are a match to TRBD1. The CDR3 is made up of 16 amino acids. Germline lookup yields CDR1 PRHDT and CDR2 FYEKMQ (reference sequence). The V gene end was trimmed by 0 bases and the J gene end by 3 bases; junction bases not matched to a gene: 5. The CDR3 DNA follows: TGTGCCAGCAGCTTAGGGTGGGACAGGGGCATCTACGAGCAGTACTTC. This encodes CASSLGWDRGIYEQYF. The entire variable domain, with the rest obtained from reference TRBV13 and TRBJ2-7, is as follows: AAGVIQSPRHLIKEKRETATLKCYPIPRHDTVYWYQQGPGQDPQFLISFYEKMQSDKGSIPDRFSAQQFSDYHSELNMSSLELGDSALYFCASSLGWDRGIYEQYFGPGTRLTVT.

The CDR3 coding sequence is TGTGCCAGCAGGTTCCCCCTGGGGACAGGGAAAATTTTCGGACAAGGCTACACCTTC. Encoded protein: CASRFPLGTGKIFGQGYTF. J is TRBJ1-2 and V is TRBV28; 9 bases agree with TRBD1. Germline V gene data show CDR1 as MDHEN and CDR2 as SYDVKM. After removal of 6 bases from V and 8 bases from J, the junction contained 25 bases not matched to a gene. This CDR3 contains 19 residues.

The chain combines TRBV5-6 with TRBJ1-3; TRBD1 agrees at 9 bases. The CDR3 runs 19 residues. Germline lookup yields CDR1 SGHDT and CDR2 YYEEEE. V lost 3 bases, J lost 1 base, and 14 bases stayed unmatched. Here the CDR3 reads CASSSRRTGGKGSGNTIYF. CDR3 DNA sequence: TGTGCCAGCAGCTCGAGGCGTACAGGGGGCAAAGGTTCTGGAAACACCATATATTTT.

V usage is TRBV2 and J usage is TRBJ2-2; 11 bases fit TRBD2. CDR1 and CDR2 (germline): SNHLY, FYNNEI. The CDR3 covers 18 residues. The trim removed 6 bases at V and 1 base at J, leaving 10 bases unmatched. For the CDR3, the DNA is TGTGCCAGCAGAAAACGCACCGGGACTAGCGGGAACACCGGGGAGCTGTTTTTT. Its translation: CASRKRTGTSGNTGELFF.

V usage is TRBV7-6 and J usage is TRBJ2-2; the D gene is possibly TRBD1 (5 bases). Germline V gene sequence: CDR1 SGHVS, CDR2 FNYEAQ. The V gene lost 6 bases and the J gene lost 6 bases, with 14 bases spanning the gap. This CDR3 is 14 amino acids long. CDR3 sequence (DNA): TGTGCCAGCAGTTCTGGGGCAGAAGCCGGGGAGCTGTTTTTT. This gives the protein CASSSGAEAGELFF.

The chain employs TRBV28 and TRBJ1-5; no definite D call. Germline lookup yields CDR1 MDHEN and CDR2 SYDVKM. This CDR3 is built from 17 residues. Trimming stripped 2 bases from V and 2 bases from J, with 16 bases between. CDR3 in amino acids: CASSLEPLYSRNQPQHF. The CDR3 DNA sequence: TGTGCCAGCAGTTTAGAACCCCTTTACTCCCGCAATCAGCCCCAGCATTTT.

The V call is TRBV27, the J call TRBJ2-1, with D perhaps matching TRBD1 (5 bases). Germline assignment: CDR1 MNHEY and CDR2 SMNVEV (reference sequence). V lost 0 bases to trimming and J lost 9 bases, with 12 bases between them. The CDR3 is 14 amino acids. In nucleotides, the CDR3 is TGTGCCAGCAGTTTATCAGGGGCTCGTGGTGAGCAGTTCTTC. Translated, it gives CASSLSGARGEQFF.

The V call is TRBV5-4, the J call TRBJ1-2; tentative D call: TRBD1 (5 bases). Trimming removed 4 bases from V and 1 base from J, with 14 bases in between. In germline, CDR1 is SGHNT, CDR2 YYREEE (reference sequence). The length of the CDR3 is 15 residues. CDR3 protein: CASSPGDRFNYGYTF. In DNA, the CDR3 is TGTGCCAGCAGCCCTGGGGACCGTTTTAACTATGGCTACACCTTC.

In its sample, this clone was seen a few times. The chain couples TRBV6-6 to TRBJ2-7; 7 bases align to TRBD1. CDR3 length: 14 residues. Germline lookup yields CDR1 MNHNY and CDR2 SVGAGI (reference sequence). With 5 bases clipped from V and 2 bases from J, the junction kept 6 bases outside the gene matches. The CDR3 DNA sequence: TGTGCCAGCAGTACGCAGACAGGGCCCTACGAGCAGTACTTC. It codes for CASSTQTGPYEQYF.

V gene TRBV5-5 combines with J gene TRBJ2-7; D not certain. The CDR3 spans 13 residues. The ends were cut back, 1 base at V and 4 bases at J, with 9 bases in the middle. Germline CDR1 and CDR2: SGHKS and YYEKEE (reference sequence). CDR3 amino acids: CASSLNRDYEQYF. CDR3 DNA sequence: TGTGCCAGCAGCTTGAATAGGGATTACGAGCAGTACTTC.

The CDR3 nucleotides read TGTGCCAGCAGCTCCCCTAAGGTCCCTCGCAATCAGCCCCAGCATTTT. Translation: CASSSPKVPRNQPQHF. The rearrangement joins TRBV7-9 to TRBJ1-5, with D hard to call. Trimming removed 4 bases from V and 2 bases from J, with 15 bases in between. The CDR3 extends over 16 amino acids. Germline V lookup: CDR1 SEHNR, CDR2 FQNEAQ (reference sequence).

The chain combines TRBV28 with TRBJ2-7, with TRBD2 as a possible D gene (5 bases). V lost 5 bases, J lost 0 bases, and 20 bases lay in between. Germline assignment: CDR1 MDHEN and CDR2 SYDVKM. The CDR3 length is 17 residues. The CDR3 DNA reads TGTGCCAGCAGTCCCCCCGGGGAGCGGTTAAGCTCCTACGAGCAGTACTTC. Translating it yields CASSPPGERLSSYEQYF.

This chain joins TRBV4-2 and TRBJ2-1; 7 bases fit TRBD2. V was pared by 3 bases and J by 4 bases, with 9 bases of the junction left unmatched. Germline CDR1 and CDR2: LGHNA and YNFKEQ. The CDR3 spans 16 residues. CDR3 protein: CASSQGLPRNYNEQFF. CDR3 nucleotides: TGTGCCAGCAGCCAGGGACTACCAAGGAATTACAATGAGCAGTTCTTC.

The J gene is TRBJ2-3, the V gene TRBV6-1, with TRBD2 identical over 10 bases. CDR1 is MNHNS, CDR2 SASEGT, per germline. After removal of 7 bases from V and 5 bases from J, the junction contained 9 bases not matched to a gene. This CDR3 has 15 residues. In nucleotides, the CDR3 is TGTGCCAGCACCCGCGGAGCGGGAGGGGGAGATACGCAGTATTTT. Translation gives CASTRGAGGGDTQYF.

CDR3 protein: CASSLSGAGHGNTIYF. Written as DNA, the CDR3 is TGTGCCAGCAGTTTATCTGGTGCGGGGCACGGAAACACCATATATTTT. This chain joins TRBV28 and TRBJ1-3; D might be TRBD1 (5 bases). The CDR3 runs 16 residues. Germline V gene sequence: CDR1 MDHEN, CDR2 SYDVKM. V was pared by 1 base and J by 4 bases, with 14 bases between.

This clone was counted only a few times. DNA for the CDR3: TGTGCCAGCAGCCAAGTGGCGGGAGTGAACACCGGGGAGCTGTTTTTT. Residues: CASSQVAGVNTGELFF. The rearrangement uses TRBV13 and TRBJ2-2; the match to TRBD2 covers 7 bases. From germline, CDR1 is PRHDT and CDR2 FYEKMQ (reference sequence). The ends lost 5 bases at V and 1 base at J; junction bases unmatched: 7. The CDR3 length is 16 residues. Combining the CDR3 with reference TRBV13 and TRBJ2-2 gives the whole variable domain AAGVIQSPRHLIKEKRETATLKCYPIPRHDTVYWYQQGPGQDPQFLISFYEKMQSDKGSIPDRFSAQQFSDYHSELNMSSLELGDSALYFCASSQVAGVNTGELFFGEGSRLTVL.

This clone was detected a few times. In the same sample, other DNA sequences code for this CDR3. The genes are TRBV18 and TRBJ2-7, with a weak D call TRBD1 (5 bases). Per germline, CDR1 KGHSH and CDR2 LQKENI. Trimming cost V 1 base and J 7 bases, with 8 bases left between them. The CDR3 runs 12 residues. CDR3 bases: TGTGCCAGCTCACCACAGGGGCGAGAGCAGTACTTC. Its protein product is CASSPQGREQYF.

On this clone: Other DNA sequences in this sample translate to the same CDR3. The chain recombines TRBV27 with TRBJ2-5, with TRBD1 identical over 8 bases. The J segment lost 5 bases and the V segment lost 6 bases, leaving 5 bases of the junction unmatched. This CDR3 has 13 residues. CDR1 and CDR2 from the germline V gene are MNHEY and SMNVEV (reference sequence). The CDR3 DNA reads as TGTGCCAGCAGATTAACAGGGGGGGAGACCCAGTACTTC. Its translation is CASRLTGGETQYF.

This chain joins TRBV5-6 and TRBJ2-3; D might be TRBD2 (5 bases). The CDR3 is made up of 14 amino acids. Trimming stripped 2 bases from V and 5 bases from J, with 12 bases between. Germline loops: CDR1 SGHDT, CDR2 YYEEEE. This CDR3 is CASSFGLIGDTQYF. The CDR3 nucleotides are TGTGCCAGCAGCTTCGGACTCATCGGAGATACGCAGTATTTT.

The chain has TRBV4-1 and TRBJ1-1, with D maybe TRBD1 (6 bases). Germline-derived CDR1 and CDR2 are MGHRA and YSYEKL. V was shortened by 0 bases and J by 3 bases, with 8 bases between the two germline ends. The CDR3 is 14 amino acids. The CDR3 sequence is CASSQENRDTEAFF. DNA for the CDR3: TGCGCCAGCAGCCAAGAAAACAGGGACACTGAAGCTTTCTTT.

The gene calls are TRBV28 and TRBJ2-5, with 7 nucleotides matching TRBD2. The CDR3 sequence is 15 residues long. With 1 base clipped from V and 5 bases from J, the junction kept 7 bases outside the gene matches. Per germline, CDR1 MDHEN and CDR2 SYDVKM. The CDR3 spells CASSLSPMGGETQYF. CDR3 sequence (DNA): TGTGCCAGCAGTTTATCCCCTATGGGGGGGGAGACCCAGTACTTC.

The genes are TRBV23-1 and TRBJ2-7; no firm D call. TRBV23-1 is classed as an ORF, of uncertain function. Trimming cost V 4 bases and J 0 bases, with 25 bases left between them. The CDR3 covers 19 residues. The CDR3 sequence: CASSPLKRHPNSSSYEQYF. Written as DNA, the CDR3 is TGCGCCAGCAGTCCCCTGAAGAGGCACCCCAACTCTAGCTCCTACGAGCAGTACTTC.

This sequence joins TRBV7-9 and TRBJ1-1; no definite D call. CDR1 SEHNR and CDR2 FQNEAQ come from the germline V gene (reference sequence). Between the trimmed V and J ends, which lost 1 base and 0 bases, there was a span of 12 bases. This CDR3 has 16 amino acids. The CDR3 loop is CASSLVPFNLNTEAFF. The CDR3 DNA is TGTGCCAGCAGCTTAGTTCCCTTCAACTTGAACACTGAAGCTTTCTTT.

This clone has just a few counts. This chain connects TRBV7-9 to TRBJ2-3, with 7 bases that match TRBD2. This CDR3 has 17 residues. After removal of 6 bases from V and 0 bases from J, the junction contained 12 bases not matched to a gene. Germline-derived CDR1 and CDR2 are SEHNR and FQNEAQ (reference sequence). The CDR3: CASRKRESTASTDTQYF. Written as DNA, the CDR3 is TGTGCCAGCAGAAAGCGGGAATCTACCGCTAGCACAGATACGCAGTATTTT. The full variable domain, with the rest looked up from reference TRBV7-9 and TRBJ2-3, is DTGVSQNPRHKITKRGQNVTFRCDPISEHNRLYWYRQTLGQGPEFLTYFQNEAQLEKSRLLSDRFSAERPKGSFSTLEIQRTEQGDSAMYLCASRKRESTASTDTQYFGPGTRLTVL.

The rearrangement joins TRBV28 to TRBJ1-5, with 7 bases that match TRBD1. The CDR3 consists of 15 residues. CDR1 is MDHEN and CDR2 is SYDVKM in the germline V gene. V shed 5 bases and J 5 bases; nucleotides not matched to a gene: 9. DNA for the CDR3: TGTGCCAGCAGTCCCGGGACAGAGGACGATCAGCCCCAGCATTTT. Its translation: CASSPGTEDDQPQHF.

The CDR3 region is CASSIQGRMNTEAFF. CDR3 nucleotide sequence: TGCGCCAGCAGCATACAGGGTCGCATGAACACTGAAGCTTTCTTT. The chain uses TRBV5-1 and TRBJ1-1; a weak D match, TRBD1 (6 bases). Germline CDR1 reads SGHRS; CDR2 reads YFSETQ. The CDR3 consists of 15 residues. V gave up 4 bases and J gave up 0 bases, with 13 bases separating them.